The following is a T cell receptor (beta chain) sequence with its context. The target antigen is unknown. This record comes from a study of cytomegalovirus exposure and HLA in healthy donors. Study outcomes and limitations: The study listed roughly 160 cytomegalovirus-associated TCR beta chains.

Sequenced by immunoSEQ multiplex PCR; TCRdb stores in-frame clones only, minus some. The table lists a few hundred thousand clones, 90% of them singletons. The CDR3 runs to 15 residues. CDR1 and CDR2 (germline): PRHDT, FYEKMQ (reference sequence). J lost 5 bases, V lost 3 bases, and 10 bases had no gene match. The origin of this receptor is a woman aged 25 to 39 in good health and CMV-seronegative. This chain connects TRBV13 to TRBJ2-7; 7 bases align to TRBD1. The sequencing sample was made of PBMCs. CDR3: CASSFLGQRSHEQYF. CDR3 in DNA: TGTGCCAGCAGCTTTCTGGGACAGAGGTCACACGAGCAGTACTTC. Full variable domain (outside the CDR3, taken from reference TRBV13 and TRBJ2-7): AAGVIQSPRHLIKEKRETATLKCYPIPRHDTVYWYQQGPGQDPQFLISFYEKMQSDKGSIPDRFSAQQFSDYHSELNMSSLELGDSALYFCASSFLGQRSHEQYFGPGTRLTVT.